Listed here is a single TCR beta chain. Its antigen is as yet unknown. The source of the sample is a study of beta chain features in type 1 diabetes. Overall study: On cell yields, gender and age, patients and healthy donors were similar.

By way of CD45RO/CCR7/CD25/CD127/CD95/CD27, the CD4+ regulatory, stem cell-like memory, central memory and naive cells were sorted. The study reverse transcribed the entire isolated RNA, so it sequenced expressed TCRB transcripts. TCRdb keeps only in-frame clones here, not all; method: immunoSEQ multiplex PCR. Of hundreds of thousands of clones detected, roughly 15% appear once; the ten largest clones hold approximately 0.099%. Findings and limits, study-wide: Among type 1 diabetes patients, VDJ junctions had fewer insertions and more deletions.

Sequenced material: naive CD4+ T cells from blood. The clonotype was recovered from a young man in good health.

CDR3 bases: TGTGCCAGCAGTGAACGGGGGGTCCAAGAGACCCAGTACTTC. This codes for CASSERGVQETQYF. The J gene is TRBJ2-5, the V gene TRBV2; 7 bases map to TRBD2. Germline V gene lookup returns CDR1 SNHLY and CDR2 FYNNEI. Losses at the gene ends were 2 bases for V and 1 base for J; bases not matched to a gene: 1. This CDR3 contains 14 residues.